Listed here are 18 T cell receptor beta chains from one sample, sequenced in a study of T cell responses to AZD1222 COVID-19 vaccine. Some clones are missing from TCRdb's copy, which holds only in-frame ones; the method was immunoSEQ multiplex PCR. The data contain approximately 210,000 clones, roughly 94% of them singletons. Here the sequenced sample was peripheral blood, taken 28 days after the second dose of the MenACWY control vaccine. The receptors come from an adult who received the MenACWY meningococcal vaccine as a control.

The V and J genes are TRBV5-4 and TRBJ1-3; 9 nucleotides line up with TRBD1. CDR1 and CDR2 (germline): SGHNT, YYREEE (reference sequence). Trimming at V came to 3 bases and at J to 0 bases, leaving 10 bases not matched to a gene. The CDR3 length is 18 residues. The CDR3 loop reads CASSSPRGTGSSGNTIYF. In DNA, the CDR3 is TGTGCCAGCAGCTCCCCCCGCGGGACAGGGAGCTCTGGAAACACCATATATTTT.

The genes are TRBV5-4 and TRBJ2-7, with D possibly matching TRBD1 (6 bases). Germline CDR1 and CDR2: SGHNT and YYREEE (reference sequence). The CDR3 is 14 amino acids. V gave up 2 bases and J gave up 2 bases, with 11 bases separating them. The CDR3 nucleotides are TGTGCCAGCAGCTTTCAGGGGTCAACCTACGAGCAGTACTTC. It encodes CASSFQGSTYEQYF.

This chain joins TRBV9 and TRBJ2-7, with a weak D call TRBD2 (5 bases). The CDR3 is made up of 15 amino acids. Germline loops: CDR1 SGDLS, CDR2 YYNGEE. V was cut by 2 bases and J by 3 bases, with 15 bases left in between. The chain's CDR3 is CASSVSAGPLYEQYF. The CDR3 DNA reads as TGTGCCAGCAGCGTGTCGGCGGGCCCACTCTACGAGCAGTACTTC. The full variable domain, with the rest looked up from reference TRBV9 and TRBJ2-7, is DSGVTQTPKHLITATGQRVTLRCSPRSGDLSVYWYQQSLDQGLQFLIQYYNGEERAKGNILERFSAQQFPDLHSELNLSSLELGDSALYFCASSVSAGPLYEQYFGPGTRLTVT.

This chain uses TRBV14 with TRBJ1-6, with D perhaps TRBD1 (5 bases). The CDR3 covers 12 residues. The germline V gene encodes CDR1 SGHDN and CDR2 FVKESK. Trimming pared 5 bases from V and 10 bases from J, leaving 9 bases between. CDR3 protein: CASSKGNSPLHF. CDR3 bases: TGTGCCAGCAGCAAGGGGAACTCACCCCTCCACTTT.

The genes are TRBV3-1 (or the pseudogene TRBV3-2) and TRBJ1-1, with 9 bases that match TRBD1. V trimming: 4 bases; J trimming: 6 bases; junction bases outside the gene matches: 6. The germline CDR1 and CDR2 sequences are LGHDT and YNNKEL (reference sequence). This CDR3 is built from 14 residues. CDR3 protein: CASSPRDRVSEAFF. As DNA, the CDR3 is TGTGCCAGCAGCCCCCGGGACAGGGTCTCTGAAGCTTTCTTT.

The gene calls are TRBV6-6 and TRBJ2-5; maybe TRBD1 (6 bases). Germline assignment: CDR1 MNHNY and CDR2 SVGAGI (reference sequence). CDR3 length: 12 residues. Trimming took off 6 bases at V and 4 bases at J, with 9 bases between the two ends. The CDR3 protein is CASSQGGETQYF. Written as DNA, the CDR3 is TGTGCCAGCAGCCAAGGGGGAGAGACCCAGTACTTC.

This clone turned up a few times. The chain couples TRBV27 to TRBJ2-7, with 7 positions matching TRBD2. V trimming: 2 bases; J trimming: 6 bases; junction bases outside the gene matches: 4. This CDR3 spans 13 amino acids. The germline V gene has CDR1 MNHEY and CDR2 SMNVEV (reference sequence). CDR3 sequence: CASSLASGGEQYF. DNA for the CDR3: TGTGCCAGCAGTTTAGCCTCGGGGGGCGAGCAGTACTTC.

The chain couples TRBV5-6 to TRBJ2-1; 8 bases are a match to TRBD1. Germline CDR1 reads SGHDT; CDR2 reads YYEEEE. V dropped 2 bases and J dropped 6; count of bases not matched to a gene: 10. The CDR3 contains 16 residues. The CDR3 coding sequence is TGTGCCAGCAGCTTAGGGTTAACCCAGGGGGCCAATGAGCAGTTCTTC. This translates into CASSLGLTQGANEQFF.

The chain couples TRBV6-6 to TRBJ1-1, with no clear D. The germline V and J ends were trimmed by 0 bases and 1 base, with 9 bases remaining between them. The CDR3 is 15 residues long. CDR1 is MNHNY and CDR2 is SVGAGI in the germline V gene (reference sequence). The CDR3 DNA is TGTGCCAGCAGTTACTCTGGAGGCAGGAACACTGAAGCTTTCTTT. Translation: CASSYSGGRNTEAFF.

V usage is TRBV19 and J usage is TRBJ2-7; 12 bases map to TRBD2. Germline V gene sequence: CDR1 LNHDA, CDR2 SQIVND (reference sequence). The V and J ends lost 6 bases and 6 bases, in that order; junction bases with no gene match: 9. The CDR3 is 15 residues long. CDR3 sequence (DNA): TGTGCCAGTAGGAAGACTAGCGGGAGCTCTATCGAGCAGTACTTC. Its translation: CASRKTSGSSIEQYF.

This sequence joins TRBV11-2 and TRBJ1-3; no firm D call. Germline lookup yields CDR1 SGHAT and CDR2 FQNNGV. Trimming took 2 bases from V and 0 from J, leaving 5 bases between them. The CDR3 is 14 amino acids. The DNA of the CDR3 is TGTGCCAGCAGCTTAAGCGGCTCTGGAAACACCATATATTTT. Residues: CASSLSGSGNTIYF. Supplemented by reference TRBV11-2 and TRBJ1-3, the full variable domain reads EAGVAQSPRYKIIEKRQSVAFWCNPISGHATLYWYQQILGQGPKLLIQFQNNGVVDDSQLPKDRFSAERLKGVDSTLKIQPAKLEDSAVYLCASSLSGSGNTIYFGEGSWLTVV.

This rearrangement joins TRBV27 to TRBJ2-6; TRBD2 is a possible D gene (6 bases). This CDR3 is built from 15 residues. V was cut by 7 bases and J by 2 bases, with 12 bases left in between. The germline V gene encodes CDR1 MNHEY and CDR2 SMNVEV (reference sequence). As DNA, the CDR3 is TGTGCCAGCACCCCGTGGGGGGCTGGGGCCAACGTCCTGACTTTC. Residues: CASTPWGAGANVLTF.

The chain uses TRBV15 and TRBJ1-4; a weak D match, TRBD1 (5 bases). This CDR3 spans 14 amino acids. V lost 3 bases, J lost 7 bases, and 12 bases lay in between. Germline CDR1 reads LNHNV; CDR2 reads YYDKDF (reference sequence). The chain's CDR3 is CATSRRSGTEKLFF. The CDR3 nucleotides are TGTGCCACCAGCAGGAGAAGCGGGACTGAAAAACTGTTTTTT. Full variable domain (remainder filled in from reference TRBV15 and TRBJ1-4): DAMVIQNPRYQVTQFGKPVTLSCSQTLNHNVMYWYQQKSSQAPKLLFHYYDKDFNNEADTPDNFQSRRPNTSFCFLDIRSPGLGDTAMYLCATSRRSGTEKLFFGSGTQLSVL.

This clone showed up just once. This chain connects TRBV3-1 (or the pseudogene TRBV3-2) to TRBJ1-3; possible D gene TRBD1, 5 bases. The CDR3 sequence is 14 residues long. The V end lost 0 bases, the J end lost 6 bases, and 9 bases lay between the germline ends. The germline CDR1 and CDR2 sequences are LGHDT and YNNKEL (reference sequence). The CDR3: CASSQDPGANTIYF. CDR3 coding DNA: TGTGCCAGCAGCCAAGACCCCGGGGCAAACACCATATATTTT.

The chain employs TRBV28 and TRBJ1-5; TRBD1 is a possible D gene (5 bases). V lost 6 bases and J 3 bases, leaving 12 bases between the germline ends. The CDR3 has 14 amino acids. Per germline, CDR1 MDHEN and CDR2 SYDVKM. The CDR3 region has the DNA TGTGCCAGCAGCCCGGGAGGGGCCAATCAGCCCCAGCATTTT. Translation: CASSPGGANQPQHF.

The V gene is TRBV25-1, the J gene TRBJ2-7; 7 bases fit TRBD1. Germline V CDR1 and CDR2: MGHDK, SYGVNS. The CDR3 runs 14 residues. V was pared by 7 bases and J by 7 bases, with 13 bases of the junction left unmatched. The CDR3 region is CASKTGTVGGEQYF. CDR3 nucleotide sequence: TGTGCCAGCAAAACCGGGACAGTAGGTGGGGAGCAGTACTTC.

This chain connects TRBV5-6 to TRBJ2-7, with D perhaps matching TRBD2 (5 bases). V lost 0 bases, J lost 2 bases, and 12 bases lay in between. The germline V gene encodes CDR1 SGHDT and CDR2 YYEEEE. The CDR3 has 15 amino acids. The DNA for the CDR3 is TGTGCCAGCAGCTTGGGTGGCCGGGGAGCCTACGAGCAGTACTTC. This gives the protein CASSLGGRGAYEQYF. Complete variable domain (other parts from reference TRBV5-6 and TRBJ2-7): DAGVTQSPTHLIKTRGQQVTLRCSPKSGHDTVSWYQQALGQGPQFIFQYYEEEERQRGNFPDRFSGHQFPNYSSELNVNALLLGDSALYLCASSLGGRGAYEQYFGPGTRLTVT.

The V and J genes are TRBV6-5 and TRBJ2-7; 11 bases agree with TRBD1. Unmatched junction bases numbered 6, after V lost 6 bases and J lost 5 bases. Germline assignment: CDR1 MNHEY and CDR2 SVGAGI. The CDR3 length is 14 residues. Here the CDR3 DNA reads TGTGCCAGCAGCCTGGACAGGGGGCTCGACGAGCAGTACTTC. Protein sequence: CASSLDRGLDEQYF.